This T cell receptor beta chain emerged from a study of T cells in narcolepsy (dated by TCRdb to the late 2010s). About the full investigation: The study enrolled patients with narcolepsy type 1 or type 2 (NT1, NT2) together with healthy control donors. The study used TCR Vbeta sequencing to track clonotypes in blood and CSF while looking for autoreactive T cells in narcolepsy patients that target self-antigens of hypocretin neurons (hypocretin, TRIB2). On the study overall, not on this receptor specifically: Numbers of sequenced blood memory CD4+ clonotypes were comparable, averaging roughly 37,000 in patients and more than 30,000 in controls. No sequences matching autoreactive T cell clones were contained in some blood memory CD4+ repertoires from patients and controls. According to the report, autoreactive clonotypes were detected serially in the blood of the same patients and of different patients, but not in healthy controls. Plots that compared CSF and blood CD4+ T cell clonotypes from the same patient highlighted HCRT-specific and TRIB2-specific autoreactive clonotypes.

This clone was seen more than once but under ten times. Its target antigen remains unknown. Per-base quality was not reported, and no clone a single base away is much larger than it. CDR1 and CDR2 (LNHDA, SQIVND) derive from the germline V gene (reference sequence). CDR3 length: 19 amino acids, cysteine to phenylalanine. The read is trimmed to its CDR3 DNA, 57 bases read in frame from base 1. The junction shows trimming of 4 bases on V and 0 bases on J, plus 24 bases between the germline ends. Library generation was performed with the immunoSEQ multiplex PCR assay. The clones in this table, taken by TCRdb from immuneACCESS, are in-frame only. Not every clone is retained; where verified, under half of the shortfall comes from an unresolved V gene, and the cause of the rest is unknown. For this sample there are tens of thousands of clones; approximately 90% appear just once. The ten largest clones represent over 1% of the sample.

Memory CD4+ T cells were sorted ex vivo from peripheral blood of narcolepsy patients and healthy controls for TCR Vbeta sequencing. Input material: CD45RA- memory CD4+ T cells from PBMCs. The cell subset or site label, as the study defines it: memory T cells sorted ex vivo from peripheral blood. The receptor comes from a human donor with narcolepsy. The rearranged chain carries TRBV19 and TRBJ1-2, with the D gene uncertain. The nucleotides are TGTGCCAGTAGTACCGCGGTCGGCGGTGCCAACCCGTCTAACTATGGCTACACCTTC. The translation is CASSTAVGGANPSNYGYTF.